This T cell receptor beta chain came from a study of radiotherapy plus CTLA-4 blockade in lung cancer. Study-level information: Disease control reached over 30%, with objective responses in around 20%.

CTLA-4 blockade using ipilimumab, together with focal radiation, was received by patients with chemo-refractory metastatic non-small-cell lung cancer. Findings and caveats of the study: TCR clones originating in tumors grew in number in blood after radiotherapy plus ipilimumab. Interferon-beta, together with early blood T cell clone dynamics, reportedly best predicted response.

Assay used: immunoSEQ multiplex PCR; TCRdb lists only in-frame clones, some missing. The table records about 97,000 clones, approximately 74% of them present only once. Points on this clone: The antigen is undetermined.

Trimming left V 5 bases short and J 9 bases short, with 15 bases between. CDR3 length: 13 residues. Germline values: CDR1 SGHTA, CDR2 FQGNSA. The specimen comprised peripheral blood, sampled from a patient treated with radiotherapy plus ipilimumab. This TCR derives from a human donor with non-small cell lung cancer who had a partial response to radiotherapy plus ipilimumab. Some clones in this sample may be carry-over from other donors' samples. The chain combines TRBV7-2 with TRBJ2-3; D may be TRBD2 (7 bases). CDR3 DNA: TGTGCCAGCAGCAGGGGGGGGGAGGTAACGCAGTATTTT. It codes for CASSRGGEVTQYF.